These 28 T cell receptor beta chains were all obtained from the same sample, sequenced in a study of cytomegalovirus exposure and HLA in healthy donors. PCR used 60 Vbeta primers and 13 Jbeta primers. Method: immunoSEQ multiplex PCR; TCRdb's copy keeps in-frame clones and lacks some. The table has around 250,000 clones, around 90% seen once. Sequenced material: PBMCs. All receptors come from a girl aged 2 to 10 in good health and CMV-seronegative.

The chain recombines TRBV13 with TRBJ2-2, with D perhaps matching TRBD2 (5 bases). The length of the CDR3 is 14 residues. V lost 0 bases to trimming and J lost 4 bases, with 6 bases between them. Germline V gene data show CDR1 as PRHDT and CDR2 as FYEKMQ (reference sequence). The CDR3 loop reads CASSLGGGTGELFF. DNA for the CDR3: TGTGCCAGCAGCTTAGGCGGAGGCACCGGGGAGCTGTTTTTT.

The chain joins TRBV27 to TRBJ1-5, with D unclear. V was clipped by 5 bases and J by 7 bases, with 15 bases between them. CDR3 length equals 14 residues. Germline CDR1 and CDR2: MNHEY and SMNVEV (reference sequence). Here the CDR3 DNA reads TGTGCCAGCAGTCCGGACCTCCCGGGGCAGCCCCAGCATTTT. This encodes CASSPDLPGQPQHF.

The chain has TRBV6-6 and TRBJ2-3, with 9 bases matching TRBD1. V lost 6 bases and J lost 4; bases outside the gene matches: 8. The CDR3 consists of 15 residues. The germline V gene encodes CDR1 MNHNY and CDR2 SVGAGI (reference sequence). Here the CDR3 DNA reads TGTGCCAGCAGGTCCCCGGGACAGGGCGCAGATACGCAGTATTTT. It yields the protein CASRSPGQGADTQYF.

The genes are TRBV18 and TRBJ1-1; tentatively, D is TRBD1 (5 bases). This CDR3 region has 14 residues. Trimming cost V 3 bases and J 0 bases, with 8 bases left between them. Germline CDR1 is KGHSH and CDR2 is LQKENI. CDR3 coding DNA: TGTGCCAGCTCACCGCGGGGGTTGAACACTGAAGCTTTCTTT. The encoded protein is CASSPRGLNTEAFF. Full variable domain (outside the CDR3, taken from reference TRBV18 and TRBJ1-1): NAGVMQNPRHLVRRRGQEARLRCSPMKGHSHVYWYRQLPEEGLKFMVYLQKENIIDESGMPKERFSAEFPKEGPSILRIQQVVRGDSAAYFCASSPRGLNTEAFFGQGTRLTVV.

V gene TRBV5-1 combines with J gene TRBJ2-3; the match to TRBD1 covers 9 bases. The CDR3 contains 14 residues. The V segment lost 6 bases and the J segment 4 bases; nucleotides outside the gene matches: 6. The germline CDR1 and CDR2 sequences are SGHRS and YFSETQ. The CDR3 sequence: CASNRDREADTQYF. CDR3 coding DNA: TGCGCCAGCAACCGGGACAGGGAGGCAGATACGCAGTATTTT.

The chain uses TRBV6-5 and TRBJ1-1; maybe TRBD1 (6 bases). This CDR3 contains 11 residues. V lost 5 bases and J 8 bases, leaving 9 bases between the germline ends. CDR1 is MNHEY, CDR2 SVGAGI, per germline. This chain's CDR3 is CASSTTGEAFF. CDR3 coding DNA: TGTGCCAGCAGTACAACAGGGGAAGCTTTCTTT.

About this clone itself: The sample contains more than one DNA sequence encoding this CDR3. The chain uses TRBV9 and TRBJ2-2, with D uncertain. V was clipped by 2 bases and J by 7 bases, with 9 bases between them. Germline assignment: CDR1 SGDLS and CDR2 YYNGEE. The CDR3 has 13 amino acids. CDR3 sequence (DNA): TGTGCCAGCAGCGTGGGCACAAGCGGGGAGCTGTTTTTT. Translating gives CASSVGTSGELFF. The variable domain in full, with the rest retrieved from reference TRBV9 and TRBJ2-2, is DSGVTQTPKHLITATGQRVTLRCSPRSGDLSVYWYQQSLDQGLQFLIQYYNGEERAKGNILERFSAQQFPDLHSELNLSSLELGDSALYFCASSVGTSGELFFGEGSRLTVL.

This clone was seen a handful of times. V gene TRBV29-1 combines with J gene TRBJ1-1, with D perhaps TRBD1 (5 bases). Germline CDR1 and CDR2: SQVTM and ANQGSEA. V shed 3 bases and J shed 6 bases, with 11 bases lying between them. The CDR3 is 12 residues long. DNA for the CDR3: TGCAGCGTTGAGGGCGACAGCTCTGAAGCTTTCTTT. This gives the protein CSVEGDSSEAFF.

The chain is built from TRBV27 and TRBJ1-1; 10 positions match TRBD1. CDR1 is MNHEY, CDR2 SMNVEV, per germline (reference sequence). The CDR3 contains 14 residues. The ends lost 6 bases at V and 1 base at J; junction bases unmatched: 2. CDR3 region: CASRTGGGNTEAFF. The CDR3 nucleotides read TGTGCCAGCAGGACAGGGGGCGGGAACACTGAAGCTTTCTTT.

V and J are TRBV30 and TRBJ1-2; 10 bases map to TRBD1. The ends lost 1 base at V and 2 bases at J; junction bases unmatched: 4. Germline-derived CDR1 and CDR2 are GTSNPN and SVGIG (reference sequence). The CDR3 loop spans 15 amino acids. CDR3 sequence reads: CAWSEGQGTNYGYTF. The CDR3, as DNA: TGTGCCTGGAGTGAGGGACAGGGGACGAACTATGGCTACACCTTC.

This chain uses TRBV7-2 with TRBJ1-2, with 7 positions matching TRBD1. Germline CDR1 reads SGHTA; CDR2 reads FQGNSA. CDR3 size: 17 residues. The ends lost 0 bases at V and 4 bases at J; junction bases unmatched: 11. The CDR3 DNA sequence: TGTGCCAGCAGCTTAGCGCGGTCAGGGGGGTCCCTCTATGGCTACACCTTC. It codes for CASSLARSGGSLYGYTF.

The chain links TRBV18 to TRBJ1-6; TRBD1 matches at 9 bases. The V gene end was trimmed by 0 bases and the J gene end by 8 bases; junction bases not matched to a gene: 2. CDR1 KGHSH and CDR2 LQKENI come from the germline V gene. The CDR3 spans 15 residues. This CDR3 is CASSPPGQGHSPLHF. The CDR3, as DNA: TGTGCCAGCTCACCACCGGGACAGGGCCATTCACCCCTCCACTTT. Complete variable domain (other parts from reference TRBV18 and TRBJ1-6): NAGVMQNPRHLVRRRGQEARLRCSPMKGHSHVYWYRQLPEEGLKFMVYLQKENIIDESGMPKERFSAEFPKEGPSILRIQQVVRGDSAAYFCASSPPGQGHSPLHFGNGTRLTVT.

The V and J genes are TRBV2 and TRBJ1-2, with 7 bases matching TRBD1. Germline V lookup: CDR1 SNHLY, CDR2 FYNNEI. This CDR3 region has 13 residues. The V gene end was trimmed by 2 bases and the J gene end by 7 bases; junction bases not matched to a gene: 4. The CDR3 here is CASSEHGTVGYTF. CDR3 DNA sequence: TGTGCCAGCAGTGAACACGGGACAGTTGGCTACACCTTC. Full variable domain (rest looked up from reference TRBV2 and TRBJ1-2): EPEVTQTPSHQVTQMGQEVILRCVPISNHLYFYWYRQILGQKVEFLVSFYNNEISEKSEIFDDQFSVERPDGSNFTLKIRSTKLEDSAMYFCASSEHGTVGYTFGSGTRLTVV.

The V call is TRBV9, the J call TRBJ1-4; D not resolved. The germline V gene encodes CDR1 SGDLS and CDR2 YYNGEE. The CDR3 length is 15 residues. Trimming shortened V by 5 bases and J by 7 bases, and 18 bases separated the two germline ends. CDR3 nucleotides: TGTGCCAGCAGTCCTACAGAGCCCTTAGGTGAAAAACTGTTTTTT. Encoded protein: CASSPTEPLGEKLFF.

The rearrangement links TRBV15 to TRBJ2-3; 7 nucleotides line up with TRBD2. Trimming at V came to 1 base and at J to 4 bases, leaving 11 bases not matched to a gene. This CDR3 comprises 17 residues. Per the germline V gene, CDR1 is LNHNV and CDR2 is YYDKDF (reference sequence). The chain's CDR3 is CATSRVLGEGSADTQYF. As DNA, the CDR3 is TGTGCCACCAGCAGAGTTCTAGGGGAGGGGTCCGCAGATACGCAGTATTTT.

This clone turned up a few times. The CDR3 coding sequence is TGTGCCAGCAGGGGACAGGGAAATCAGCCCCAGCATTTT. It yields the protein CASRGQGNQPQHF. The V gene is TRBV6-5, the J gene TRBJ1-5, with 9 bases that match TRBD1. This CDR3 is 13 amino acids long. V trimming: 6 bases; J trimming: 4 bases; junction bases outside the gene matches: 1. Germline V gives CDR1 MNHEY, CDR2 SVGAGI.

The chain employs TRBV2 and TRBJ1-5, with D maybe TRBD1 (5 bases). V was shortened by 7 bases and J by 1 base, with 14 bases between the two germline ends. The CDR3 is 15 residues long. Germline CDR1 and CDR2: SNHLY and FYNNEI. CDR3 nucleotide sequence: TGTGCCAGCATGGGGCGCACTACGAGCAATCAGCCCCAGCATTTT. Translation gives CASMGRTTSNQPQHF. Looking up the rest from reference TRBV2 and TRBJ1-5 gives the full variable domain: EPEVTQTPSHQVTQMGQEVILRCVPISNHLYFYWYRQILGQKVEFLVSFYNNEISEKSEIFDDQFSVERPDGSNFTLKIRSTKLEDSAMYFCASMGRTTSNQPQHFGDGTRLSIL.

This clone is a singleton in its sample. The CDR3 nucleotides read TGTGCCAGCAGCCCCGGGGGCGGGACTAGCGGGAGGGTCATGTTCTTC. Its translation is CASSPGGGTSGRVMFF. V is TRBV7-2 and J is TRBJ2-1; TRBD2 aligns across 16 bases. The CDR3 extends over 16 amino acids. The V and J ends lost 5 bases and 15 bases, in that order; junction bases with no gene match: 13. Germline CDR1 reads SGHTA; CDR2 reads FQGNSA.

The chain carries TRBV5-4 and TRBJ2-7, with D perhaps TRBD1 (5 bases). The CDR3 has 15 residues. V was pared by 2 bases and J by 0 bases, with 12 bases between. Germline lookup yields CDR1 SGHNT and CDR2 YYREEE (reference sequence). DNA for the CDR3: TGTGCCAGCAGCTTCCCGCAGGGCGGCTCCTACGAGCAGTACTTC. Amino acids: CASSFPQGGSYEQYF.

The chain uses TRBV5-1 and TRBJ2-3; D remains unclear. CDR3 length: 12 amino acids. Looked up from germline, CDR1 is SGHRS and CDR2 is YFSETQ. The V end was cut by 4 bases, the J end by 4 bases, with 7 bases between. In nucleotides, the CDR3 is TGCGCCAGCAGCATAGAAGCAGATACGCAGTATTTT. It codes for CASSIEADTQYF.

This sequence joins TRBV4-2 and TRBJ2-1; 13 nucleotides line up with TRBD2. V dropped 0 bases and J dropped 3; count of bases not matched to a gene: 11. The CDR3 runs to 20 residues. CDR1 LGHNA and CDR2 YNFKEQ come from the germline V gene. CDR3 coding DNA: TGTGCCAGCAGCCAAGAACGAGGACTAGCGGGGGCCTCCAACTACAATGAGCAGTTCTTC. Protein product: CASSQERGLAGASNYNEQFF.

The chain recombines TRBV28 with TRBJ1-1; possible D gene TRBD1, 6 bases. Deletions cut 10 bases from V and 1 base from J, with 19 bases between. CDR1 and CDR2 (germline): MDHEN, SYDVKM. CDR3 size: 15 residues. The CDR3 sequence: CATMLGGGWNTEAFF. CDR3 DNA: TGTGCCACCATGCTGGGAGGGGGATGGAACACTGAAGCTTTCTTT.

The chain has TRBV5-4 and TRBJ1-1; TRBD1 agrees at 11 bases. This CDR3 comprises 20 residues. Germline V lookup: CDR1 SGHNT, CDR2 YYREEE (reference sequence). V was clipped by 4 bases and J by 1 base; unmatched bases: 18. CDR3 bases: TGTGCCAGCAGCCCACTACCCAGGCGGACAGGGGGCGAGGGGAACACTGAAGCTTTCTTT. Its translation: CASSPLPRRTGGEGNTEAFF.

The CDR3 sequence: CASSPGQGTYNEQFF. In DNA form, the CDR3 reads TGTGCCAGCAGCCCCGGACAGGGGACCTACAATGAGCAGTTCTTC. The chain employs TRBV11-2 and TRBJ2-1; 9 bases are shared with TRBD1. V lost 5 bases to trimming and J lost 2 bases; unmatched junction nucleotides: 4. From germline, CDR1 is SGHAT and CDR2 FQNNGV. The CDR3 extends over 15 amino acids.

The chain is built from TRBV11-1 and TRBJ2-7; TRBD1 might be the D (6 bases). In germline, CDR1 is SGHAT, CDR2 FQDESV (reference sequence). V dropped 4 bases and J dropped 4 bases, with 17 bases sitting between them. CDR3 length: 15 amino acids. CDR3 nucleotide sequence: TGTGCCAGCAGCTCACCCCAGGGGTCATTATACGAGCAGTACTTC. Protein: CASSSPQGSLYEQYF.

V usage is TRBV7-3 and J usage is TRBJ2-5; TRBD2 matches at 9 bases. This CDR3 region has 16 residues. V shed 2 bases, J shed 5 bases, and the junction held 9 bases outside the gene matches. Germline V gene sequence: CDR1 SGHTA, CDR2 FQGTGA. In DNA form, the CDR3 reads TGTGCCAGCAGCTTAGGGAGCGGGGGGATCGGGGAGACCCAGTACTTC. Translation gives CASSLGSGGIGETQYF.

The chain employs TRBV30 and TRBJ2-7; 7 bases agree with TRBD1. V lost 2 bases and J lost 4; bases outside the gene matches: 8. The germline CDR1 and CDR2 sequences are GTSNPN and SVGIG (reference sequence). The CDR3 sequence is 14 residues long. The CDR3 reads CAWSSPGQQYEQYF. The CDR3 DNA reads as TGTGCCTGGAGTTCCCCGGGACAGCAATACGAGCAGTACTTC.

This clone was observed a handful of times. Different DNA sequences within this sample yield the same CDR3. J is TRBJ2-5 and V is TRBV5-4; no firm D call. V lost 1 base and J lost 2, with 3 bases in between. Germline-derived CDR1 and CDR2 are SGHNT and YYREEE (reference sequence). This CDR3 is built from 12 residues. The CDR3 loop reads CASSLPQETQYF. The CDR3 DNA reads TGTGCCAGCAGCTTGCCACAAGAGACCCAGTACTTC.